This T cell receptor (beta chain) was identified in a study of CD8+CD57+ T cells in acquired aplastic anemia. Across the study: The sorted CD4+ and CD8+ cells yielded an average around 3 ug of DNA. Where healthy donors were concerned, CD4+ cells averaged approximately 11 million reads. Notes on the study in general: About 29 shared CD8+ CDR3s appeared highly expressed within patients' immunodominant clones. Between patients and controls, CD8+ Simpson's diversity did not vary significantly.

CDR3 and TCR beta VDJ profiling relied on a genomic DNA template. In TCRdb, the reads were re-called with MiXCR into one record per CDR3 protein. The sample consists of 150,000 to 200,000 distinct CDR3 sequences, around 45% of them appearing once. As regards this clonotype: As yet, its antigen is unknown.

The CDR3 is made up of 13 amino acids. V lost 5 bases and J lost 7, with 11 bases in between. This chain connects TRBV12-3 or TRBV12-4 to TRBJ2-2, with D perhaps matching TRBD1 (5 bases). Sequenced material: sorted CD4+, CD8+, or CD8+CD57+ T cells (not recorded which) from PBMCs. This clonotype was sampled from a human donor in good health. The chain's CDR3 is CASSPQGHGELFF. In DNA, the CDR3 is TGTGCCAGCAGTCCTCAGGGTCACGGGGAGCTGTTTTTT.